This is a list of T cell receptor beta chains from one sample in a study of shared clonotypes between healthy human individuals. The assay was immunoSEQ multiplex PCR, and TCRdb's table has in-frame clones only and misses some. The repertoire holds approximately 940,000 clones, with 70% to 85% as singletons. Sequencing was performed on memory CD4+ T cells sorted from blood. Receptors originate from a man between 18 and 29 years old in good health. Both conserved end residues are part of each CDR3. D genes are given only for firm matches. Where a row states a size, it is once, few, many or the class of an expanded clone; other rows omit it.

V gene	D gene	clone size	J gene	CDR3 DNA	CDR3 protein
TRBV27	-	-	TRBJ1-5	TGTGCCAGCAGTTTAGAGGGGGGGGATCAGCCCCAGCATTTT	CASSLEGGDQPQHF
TRBV7-2	-	-	TRBJ2-6	TGTGCCAGCAGCACAAATACACTACTCCGGGCCGCGGGGGCCAACGTCCTGACTTTC	CASSTNTLLRAAGANVLTF
TRBV7-9	-	-	TRBJ1-1	TGTGCCAGCAGCTTACAAGGGGCGGGGGATGAAGCTTTCTTT	CASSLQGAGDEAFF
TRBV2	-	-	TRBJ2-5	TGTGCCAGCACCAGGGAACGTTTGGCAGCAGAGACCCAGTACTTC	CASTRERLAAETQYF
TRBV10-2	-	-	TRBJ2-2	TGCGCCAGCACCCACGGACCCCTCAACACCGGGGAGCTGTTTTTT	CASTHGPLNTGELFF
TRBV11-2	TRBD2	-	TRBJ2-1	TGTGCCAGCAGCTTAAGCGGGGGGCACAATGAGCAGTTCTTC	CASSLSGGHNEQFF
TRBV10-3	-	few	TRBJ2-3	TGTGCCACCACCTTGGCAGATACGCAGTATTTT	CATTLADTQYF
TRBV30	-	-	TRBJ2-7	TGTGCCTGGAGTGCTTCCGGGCTTACCTACTTC	CAWSASGLTYF
TRBV7-7	TRBD1	-	TRBJ2-5	TGTGCTAGCACTCTTGGTCGGACAGGGGGAGAGACCCAGTACTTC	CASTLGRTGGETQYF
TRBV27	TRBD2	-	TRBJ2-1	TGTGCCAGCAGTTCCCTTCCAAAATATCGGACTAGCTTATACAATGAGCAGTTCTTC	CASSSLPKYRTSLYNEQFF
TRBV11-3	-	-	TRBJ1-1	TGTGCCAGCAGCCAAGGGACGAACACTGAAGCTTTCTTT	CASSQGTNTEAFF
TRBV28	-	few	TRBJ2-7	TGTGCCAGCAGTTTATCCCTCCCTGGACAGACCTACGAGCAGTACTTC	CASSLSLPGQTYEQYF
TRBV27	-	-	TRBJ2-3	TGTGCCAGCAGTTTATTAGGAGATACGCAGTATTTT	CASSLLGDTQYF
TRBV10-3	TRBD1	-	TRBJ2-7	TGTGCCATCAGTAGCGGACAGGCGGAGGAGCAGTACTTC	CAISSGQAEEQYF
TRBV6-5	-	-	TRBJ1-6	TGTGCCAGCGCGTTACACCCGGGTGAAAATTCACCCCTCCACTTT	CASALHPGENSPLHF
TRBV30	-	-	TRBJ1-6	TGTGCCTGGAGTGGACCCGGGGCCATCTATAATTCACCCCTCCACTTT	CAWSGPGAIYNSPLHF
TRBV5-4	-	-	TRBJ1-1	TGTGCCAGCAGCTTGGAAGTGGGGGTTCCAAACACTGAAGCTTTCTTT	CASSLEVGVPNTEAFF
TRBV5-4	-	-	TRBJ2-5	TGTGCCAGCAGCGAACGCCCTAGCGCCCAAGAGACCCAGTACTTC	CASSERPSAQETQYF
TRBV28	TRBD1	once	TRBJ2-1	TGTGCCAGCAGTCCGCACAGGGGCGAGGGAAATGAGCAGTTCTTC	CASSPHRGEGNEQFF
TRBV28	-	-	TRBJ1-1	TGTGCCAGCAGCTTCGGGGGTAAGAACACTGAAGCTTTCTTT	CASSFGGKNTEAFF
TRBV5-1	-	-	TRBJ1-3	TGCGCCAGCAGTGAACAGTCCTCTGGAAACACCATATATTTT	CASSEQSSGNTIYF
TRBV14	TRBD1	-	TRBJ2-7	TGTGCCAGCAGCCGAAGACAGGGGACGGCGTACGAGCAGTACTTC	CASSRRQGTAYEQYF
TRBV2	TRBD2	-	TRBJ2-3	TGTGCCAGCAGTGTTTTAGCGGGGGTTGGAGATACGCAGTATTTT	CASSVLAGVGDTQYF
TRBV6-1	-	-	TRBJ1-5	TGTGCCAGCAGAAGGGACATTAGCAATCAGCCCCAGCATTTT	CASRRDISNQPQHF
TRBV11-3	-	-	TRBJ2-1	TGTGCCAGCAGCCCCGGGACTTATTACAATGAGCAGTTCTTC	CASSPGTYYNEQFF
TRBV5-1	TRBD2	many	TRBJ2-7	TGCGCCAGCAGCTCTTCCGGGACTAGCGGGAGTTTCGAGCAGTACTTC	CASSSSGTSGSFEQYF
TRBV30	-	-	TRBJ1-3	TGTGCCTGGAGCTTTCTGCTCGGACCTGGAAACACCATATATTTT	CAWSFLLGPGNTIYF
TRBV29-1	-	-	TRBJ2-2	TGCAGCGTTGAAGTGGAGCCATCGAACACCGGGGAGCTGTTTTTT	CSVEVEPSNTGELFF
TRBV19	-	few	TRBJ1-6	TGTGCCAGTAAGAAGATCGATTCACCCCTCCACTTT	CASKKIDSPLHF
TRBV2	-	-	TRBJ2-7	TGTGCCAGCATCTGGGGGCTCCTGGGGGAGCAGTACTTC	CASIWGLLGEQYF
TRBV27	-	few	TRBJ1-2	TGTGCCAGCAGTTTATCTCCAGGGGATTTTGGCTACACCTTC	CASSLSPGDFGYTF
TRBV6-5	TRBD1	once	TRBJ1-5	TGTGCCAGCAGTTCAGGGACAGGGTGGGGCAATCAGCCCCAGCATTTT	CASSSGTGWGNQPQHF
TRBV7-9	-	-	TRBJ2-2	TGTGCCAGCAGCTTTCTGTTCGGGGAGCTGTTTTTT	CASSFLFGELFF
TRBV2	TRBD1	-	TRBJ2-7	TGTGCCAGCAGTGAAAGGGACAGGACCTTGTACTTC	CASSERDRTLYF
TRBV6-6	TRBD1	once	TRBJ1-3	TGTGCCAGCAGTTACCAAACAGGGGGCTCTGGAAACACCATATATTTT	CASSYQTGGSGNTIYF
TRBV29-1	-	-	TRBJ2-7	TGCAGCGTGACGGGGTCTTCTAACGAGCAGTACTTC	CSVTGSSNEQYF
TRBV7-2	-	-	TRBJ2-7	TGTGCCAGCAGCCCTAATGGCGGGGGCACGGGGGAGCAGTACTTC	CASSPNGGGTGEQYF
TRBV5-1	-	few	TRBJ2-7	TGCGCCAGCAGCTTAAGTATCAACTACGAGCAGTACTTC	CASSLSINYEQYF
TRBV6-4	-	-	TRBJ2-6	TGTGCCAGCAGTGACTCACACCTCCGGGGTTACTCTGGGGCCAACGTCCTGACTTTC	CASSDSHLRGYSGANVLTF
TRBV4-1	-	-	TRBJ1-5	TGCGCCAGCAGCCAAGATGTGTTGCGGGGGCTGGGCAATCAGCCCCAGCATTTT	CASSQDVLRGLGNQPQHF
TRBV12-5	TRBD2	-	TRBJ2-2	TGTGCTAGTGGTCCGGGACTACCCAACACCGGGGAGCTGTTTTTT	CASGPGLPNTGELFF
TRBV7-9	-	few	TRBJ2-1	TGTGCCAGCAGCTCGACGGACTTGATCTCCTACAATGAGCAGTTCTTC	CASSSTDLISYNEQFF
TRBV30	-	-	TRBJ2-3	TGTGCCTGGAGAGACAACACCCTAAGCACAGATACGCAGTATTTT	CAWRDNTLSTDTQYF
TRBV7-8	-	-	TRBJ1-5	TGTGCCAGCAGCTTAGGCGTGACAGTCCCTAATCAGCCCCAGCATTTT	CASSLGVTVPNQPQHF
TRBV28	-	many	TRBJ1-4	TGTGCCAGCAGTCCATGGGGGGGTAGGAGGGAAAAACTGTTTTTT	CASSPWGGRREKLFF
TRBV4-3	-	few	TRBJ1-5	TGCGCCAGCAGCCTTGGGCAGTATCAGCCCCAGCATTTT	CASSLGQYQPQHF
TRBV19	TRBD2	-	TRBJ2-3	TGTGCCAGTAGGGTTAGCGGGTACACAGATACGCAGTATTTT	CASRVSGYTDTQYF
TRBV5-8	-	-	TRBJ2-1	TGTGCCAGCAGGGGGCGCCATGAGCAGTTCTTC	CASRGRHEQFF
TRBV5-1	-	-	TRBJ2-5	TGCGCCAGCAGCTTCGGATTACTTCAAGAGACCCAGTACTTC	CASSFGLLQETQYF
TRBV19	TRBD1	-	TRBJ2-7	TGTGCCAGTAGTATGCGAGACAGGGATATGGGCGAGCAGTACTTC	CASSMRDRDMGEQYF
TRBV20-1	-	-	TRBJ1-4	TGCAGTGCCTGGTACGCTGAAAAACTGTTTTTT	CSAWYAEKLFF
TRBV6-4	-	few	TRBJ2-2	TGTGCCAGCAGTGGGCAGGCTACCGGGGAGCTGTTTTTT	CASSGQATGELFF
TRBV7-2	-	-	TRBJ1-6	TGTGCCAGCAGCCATCGGGACTATAATTCACCCCTCCACTTT	CASSHRDYNSPLHF
TRBV5-6	TRBD2	-	TRBJ2-1	TGTGCCAGCAGCTTGTTTCTAGCGGGAGGCGATGAGCAGTTCTTC	CASSLFLAGGDEQFF
TRBV2	TRBD1	-	TRBJ1-6	TGTGCCAGCAGTGTGGGACAGGGGGTGTTTAGTAATTCACCCCTCCACTTT	CASSVGQGVFSNSPLHF
TRBV5-1	TRBD1	-	TRBJ1-6	TGCGCCAGCAGCTTGTCGGGACAGGGAGCATCACCCCTCCACTTT	CASSLSGQGASPLHF
TRBV6-6	-	-	TRBJ1-3	TGTGCCAGCAGTTTAGGGGGGTCTGGAAACACCATATATTTT	CASSLGGSGNTIYF
TRBV2	-	-	TRBJ1-1	TGTGCCAGCAGGGTTCGGACTGAGGTGAACACTGAAGCTTTCTTT	CASRVRTEVNTEAFF
TRBV7-8	-	-	TRBJ2-1	TGTGCCAGCAGCTTAGAGCGTCAGGACTTTTTTGGTGAGCAGTTCTTC	CASSLERQDFFGEQFF